Included here is one TCR beta chain sequence, with context. This sample stems from a study of cytomegalovirus exposure and HLA in healthy donors. Primers for the PCR totalled 60 Vbeta and 13 Jbeta. TCRdb's table, derived via immunoSEQ multiplex PCR, lists solely in-frame clones and lacks some. The sample lists tens of thousands of clones, roughly two thirds occurring once. Source material: PBMCs. The TCR comes from a male donor in good health and CMV-seropositive.

The CDR3: CASSDFGDQPQHF. The CDR3 bases are TGCGCCAGCAGTGACTTCGGGGATCAGCCCCAGCATTTT. This sequence joins TRBV10-1 and TRBJ1-5, with no clear D. V was clipped by 3 bases and J by 5 bases, with 8 bases between them. This CDR3 has 13 residues. From germline, CDR1 is WNHNN and CDR2 SYGVQD (reference sequence).